This is a list of T cell receptor beta chains from one sample in a study of breast tumors, draining lymph nodes, adjacent tissues. A single record per CDR3 protein comes from TCRdb applying MiXCR to the multiplex PCR reads. The table shows about 100,000 distinct CDR3 sequences, with approximately 21% occurring only once. Sample: axillary lymph node tissue. The receptors originated from a female donor with breast cancer. Some clones in this sample may be carry-over from other donors' samples. Each CDR3 is given with its conserved first and last residue. Each record gives: clone size, J gene, D gene, V gene, CDR3 DNA, CDR3 protein. A D gene is named only where the DNA matches it firmly. Clone size, where shown, is once, few, many, or a class for clones that have expanded.

clone_size: .; j_call: TRBJ2-2; d_call: TRBD1; v_call: TRBV6-1; cdr3_nt: TGTGCCAGCAGGGGACAGGTTAGGGTCACCGGGGAGCTGTTTTTT; cdr3_aa: CASRGQVRVTGELFF
clone_size: many; j_call: TRBJ2-5; d_call: .; v_call: TRBV9; cdr3_nt: TGTGCCAGCAGCGTAACCGGGTCCCAAGAGACCCAGTACTTC; cdr3_aa: CASSVTGSQETQYF
clone_size: many; j_call: TRBJ1-3; d_call: .; v_call: TRBV9; cdr3_nt: TGTGCCAGCAGCGTGGCAGGGGCATCTGGAAACACCATATATTTT; cdr3_aa: CASSVAGASGNTIYF
clone_size: .; j_call: TRBJ1-6; d_call: TRBD1; v_call: TRBV27; cdr3_nt: TGTGCCAGCAGCTCCCTACCGGGACAGTATAATTCACCCTTCCACTTT; cdr3_aa: CASSSLPGQYNSPFHF
clone_size: many; j_call: TRBJ2-3; d_call: .; v_call: TRBV10-3; cdr3_nt: TGTGCCATCAGTGAAAGGGGAGACACAGATACGCAGTATTTT; cdr3_aa: CAISERGDTDTQYF
clone_size: once; j_call: TRBJ1-1; d_call: .; v_call: TRBV5-1; cdr3_nt: TGCGCCAGCAGCATAGGGCGGGGGAACACTGAAGCTTTCTTT; cdr3_aa: CASSIGRGNTEAFF
clone_size: many; j_call: TRBJ2-7; d_call: .; v_call: TRBV20-1; cdr3_nt: TGCAGTGCTGACCAGACTGATTCCTACGAGCAGTACTTC; cdr3_aa: CSADQTDSYEQYF
clone_size: once; j_call: TRBJ2-2; d_call: .; v_call: TRBV30; cdr3_nt: TGTGCCTGGAGCGAGGGGTCTAGTAGGGCCGGGGAGCTGTTTTTT; cdr3_aa: CAWSEGSSRAGELFF
clone_size: many; j_call: TRBJ2-1; d_call: .; v_call: TRBV4-1; cdr3_nt: TGCGCCAGCAGCCAAGTAGTGACCAATGAGCAGTTCTTC; cdr3_aa: CASSQVVTNEQFF
clone_size: many; j_call: TRBJ2-7; d_call: TRBD1; v_call: TRBV4-2; cdr3_nt: TGTGCCAGCAGCTCAACCGGGACAGGCAACTACGAGCAGTACTTC; cdr3_aa: CASSSTGTGNYEQYF